This T cell receptor (beta chain) was sequenced during a study of beta chain features in type 1 diabetes. Study-wide findings and caveats: When Type 1 diabetes patients were examined, their TCRB CDR3s proved moderately but significantly shorter in all four CD4+ subsets.

Germline V lookup: CDR1 MNHNS, CDR2 SASEGT. The CDR3 totals 12 residues. One heparinised blood draw, averaging roughly 120 mL, came from each donor. In all sorted populations, purity surpassed 95%. In regard to this clone: Its antigen is currently unknown. One junction end disagrees with the germline gene, perhaps due to a read error.

Every isolated RNA sample was fully reverse transcribed, so sequencing captured expressed TCRB transcripts. The assay was immunoSEQ multiplex PCR, and TCRdb's table has in-frame clones only and misses some. This table holds 130,000 or so clones, around 9% found once. J is TRBJ2-1 and V is TRBV6-1, with D possibly matching TRBD1 (5 bases). The sequenced sample was central memory CD4+ T cells from blood. This receptor was taken from a man aged 25-45 years with type 1 diabetes. The CDR3 reads CASRDSYNEQFF. In DNA, the CDR3 is TGTGCCAGCCGTGACAGCTACAATGAGCAGTTCTTC.